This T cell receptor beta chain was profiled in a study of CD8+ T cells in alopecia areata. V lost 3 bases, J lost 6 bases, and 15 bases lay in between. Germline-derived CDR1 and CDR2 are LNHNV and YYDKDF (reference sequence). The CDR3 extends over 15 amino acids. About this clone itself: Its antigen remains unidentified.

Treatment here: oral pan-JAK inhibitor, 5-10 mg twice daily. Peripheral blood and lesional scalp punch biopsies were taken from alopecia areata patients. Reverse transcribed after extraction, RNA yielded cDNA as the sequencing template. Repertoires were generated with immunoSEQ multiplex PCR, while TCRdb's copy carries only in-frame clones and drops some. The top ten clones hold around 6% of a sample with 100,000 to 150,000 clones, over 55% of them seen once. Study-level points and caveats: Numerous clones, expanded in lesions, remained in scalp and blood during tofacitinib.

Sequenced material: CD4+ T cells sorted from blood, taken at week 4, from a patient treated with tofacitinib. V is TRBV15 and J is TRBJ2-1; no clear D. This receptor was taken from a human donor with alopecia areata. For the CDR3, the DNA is TGTGCCACCAGCAGGGGGTTCACCTCGGGCAATGAGCAGTTCTTC. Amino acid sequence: CATSRGFTSGNEQFF.